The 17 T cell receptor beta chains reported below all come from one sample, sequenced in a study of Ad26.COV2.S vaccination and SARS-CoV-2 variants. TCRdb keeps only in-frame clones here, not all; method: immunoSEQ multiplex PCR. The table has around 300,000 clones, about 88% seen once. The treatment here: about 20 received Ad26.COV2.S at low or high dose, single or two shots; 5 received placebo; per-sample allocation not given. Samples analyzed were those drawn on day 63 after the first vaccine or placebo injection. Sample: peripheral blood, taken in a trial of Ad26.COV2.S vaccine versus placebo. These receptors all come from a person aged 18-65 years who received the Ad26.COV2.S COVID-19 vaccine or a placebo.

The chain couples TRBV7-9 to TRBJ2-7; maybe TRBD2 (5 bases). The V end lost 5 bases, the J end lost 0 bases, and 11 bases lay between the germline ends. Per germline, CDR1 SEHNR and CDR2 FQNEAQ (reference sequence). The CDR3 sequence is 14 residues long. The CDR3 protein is CASSRAATSYEQYF. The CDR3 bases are TGTGCCAGCAGCCGAGCGGCAACCTCCTACGAGCAGTACTTC.

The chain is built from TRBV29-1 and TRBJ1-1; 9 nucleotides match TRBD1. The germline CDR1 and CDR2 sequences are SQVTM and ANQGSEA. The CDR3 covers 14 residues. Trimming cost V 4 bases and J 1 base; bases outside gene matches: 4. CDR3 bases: TGCAGCGTTGGTGAGGGACAGGGGAACACTGAAGCTTTCTTT. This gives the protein CSVGEGQGNTEAFF.

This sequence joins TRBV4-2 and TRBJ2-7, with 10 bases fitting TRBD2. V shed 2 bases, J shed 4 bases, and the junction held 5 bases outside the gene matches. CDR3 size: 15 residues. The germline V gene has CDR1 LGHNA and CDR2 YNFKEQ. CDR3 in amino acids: CASSQRTSGGYEQYF. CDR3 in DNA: TGTGCCAGCAGCCAAAGGACTAGCGGAGGTTACGAGCAGTACTTC.

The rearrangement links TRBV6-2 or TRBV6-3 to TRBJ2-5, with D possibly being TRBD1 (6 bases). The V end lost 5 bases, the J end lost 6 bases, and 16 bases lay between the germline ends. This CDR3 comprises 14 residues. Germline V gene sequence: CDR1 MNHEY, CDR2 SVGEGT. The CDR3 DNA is TGTGCCAGCAGTCGGACAGCCCCCGCAAAGACCCAGTACTTC. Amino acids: CASSRTAPAKTQYF.

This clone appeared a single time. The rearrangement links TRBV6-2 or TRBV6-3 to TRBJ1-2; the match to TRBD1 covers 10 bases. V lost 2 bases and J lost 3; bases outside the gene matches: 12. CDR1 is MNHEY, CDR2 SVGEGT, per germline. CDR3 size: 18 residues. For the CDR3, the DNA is TGTGCCAGCAGTTACCCCGTAGGGACAGGGGAAAAAGACTATGGCTACACCTTC. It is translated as CASSYPVGTGEKDYGYTF.

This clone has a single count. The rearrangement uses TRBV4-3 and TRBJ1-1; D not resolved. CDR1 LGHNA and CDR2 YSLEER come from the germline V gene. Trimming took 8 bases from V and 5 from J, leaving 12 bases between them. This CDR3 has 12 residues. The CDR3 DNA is TGCGCCAGCCGCAACTCGGGAACTGAAGCTTTCTTT. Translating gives CASRNSGTEAFF.

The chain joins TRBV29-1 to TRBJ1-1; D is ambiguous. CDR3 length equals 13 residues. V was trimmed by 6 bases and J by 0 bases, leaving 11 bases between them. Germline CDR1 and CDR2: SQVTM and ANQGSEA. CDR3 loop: CSVPVDLNTEAFF. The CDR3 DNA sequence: TGCAGCGTCCCGGTAGACCTGAACACTGAAGCTTTCTTT.

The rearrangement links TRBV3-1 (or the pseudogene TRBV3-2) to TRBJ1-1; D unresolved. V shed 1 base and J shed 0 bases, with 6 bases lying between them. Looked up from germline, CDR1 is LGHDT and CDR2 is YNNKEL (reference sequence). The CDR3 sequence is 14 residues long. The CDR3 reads CASSQGRVNTEAFF. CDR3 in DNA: TGTGCCAGCAGCCAAGGACGGGTGAACACTGAAGCTTTCTTT.

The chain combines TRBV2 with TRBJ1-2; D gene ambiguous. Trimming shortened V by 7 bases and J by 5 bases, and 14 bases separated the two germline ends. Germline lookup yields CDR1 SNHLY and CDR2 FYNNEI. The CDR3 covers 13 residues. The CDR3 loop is CASTEQSPYGYTF. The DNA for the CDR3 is TGTGCCAGCACCGAACAGTCACCTTATGGCTACACCTTC.

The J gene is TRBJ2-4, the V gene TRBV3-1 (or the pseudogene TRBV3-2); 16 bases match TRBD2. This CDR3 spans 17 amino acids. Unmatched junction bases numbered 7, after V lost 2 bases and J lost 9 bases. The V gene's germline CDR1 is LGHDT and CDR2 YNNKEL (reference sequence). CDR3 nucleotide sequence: TGTGCCAGCAGCCAAAGGGGACTAGCGGGAGGGCCTGGCATTCAGTACTTC. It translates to CASSQRGLAGGPGIQYF.

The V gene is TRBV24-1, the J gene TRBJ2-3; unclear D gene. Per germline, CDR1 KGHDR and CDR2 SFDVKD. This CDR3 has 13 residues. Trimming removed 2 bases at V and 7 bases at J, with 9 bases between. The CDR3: CATSDWTLNTQYF. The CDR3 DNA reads TGTGCCACCAGTGATTGGACCTTAAATACGCAGTATTTT.

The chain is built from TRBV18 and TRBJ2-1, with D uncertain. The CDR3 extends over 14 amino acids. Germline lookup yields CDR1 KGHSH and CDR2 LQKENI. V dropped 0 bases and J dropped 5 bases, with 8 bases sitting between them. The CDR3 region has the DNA TGTGCCAGCTCACCACCGTGGGCAGACAATGAGCAGTTCTTC. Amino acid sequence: CASSPPWADNEQFF.

CDR3 DNA: TGCAGTGCTAGGGTTTTGAACATTCAGTACTTC. It is translated as CSARVLNIQYF. The chain uses TRBV20-1 and TRBJ2-4; D unresolved. This CDR3 has 11 amino acids. The germline CDR1 and CDR2 sequences are DFQATT and SNEGSKA (reference sequence). V lost 3 bases and J 7 bases, leaving 7 bases between the germline ends.

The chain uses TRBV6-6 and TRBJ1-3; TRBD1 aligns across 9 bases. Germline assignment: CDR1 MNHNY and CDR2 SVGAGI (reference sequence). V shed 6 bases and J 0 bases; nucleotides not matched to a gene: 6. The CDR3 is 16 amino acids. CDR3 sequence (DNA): TGTGCCAGCAGAGGACAGGGGCTACCCTCTGGAAACACCATATATTTT. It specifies CASRGQGLPSGNTIYF.

The DNA of the CDR3 is TGTGCCAGCACCTTAAGAGGTTTCGACTATGGCTACACCTTC. Its translation is CASTLRGFDYGYTF. The chain uses TRBV6-6 and TRBJ1-2; no firm D call. The CDR3 has 14 residues. V lost 7 bases and J 3 bases, leaving 15 bases between the germline ends. Per the germline V gene, CDR1 is MNHNY and CDR2 is SVGAGI (reference sequence).

DNA for the CDR3: TGTGCCAGCAGTGGCCTAGCGGGAGGTGAGACCCAGTACTTC. Its translation is CASSGLAGGETQYF. This chain links TRBV2 with TRBJ2-5; 11 bases agree with TRBD2. After removal of 4 bases from V and 5 bases from J, the junction contained 3 bases not matched to a gene. CDR1 and CDR2 from the germline V gene are SNHLY and FYNNEI. This CDR3 region has 14 residues.

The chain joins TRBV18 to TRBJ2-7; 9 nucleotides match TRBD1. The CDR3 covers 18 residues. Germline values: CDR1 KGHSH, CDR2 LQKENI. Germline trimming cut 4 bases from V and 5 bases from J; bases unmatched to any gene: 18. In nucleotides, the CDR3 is TGTGCCAGCTCACGATACAAGGCCCCGGGACAGGGAACCGACGAGCAGTACTTC. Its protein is CASSRYKAPGQGTDEQYF.